A single sample is the source of the 12 T cell receptor beta chains below, sequenced in a study of blood T cell repertoires in COVID-19. Data came from immunoSEQ multiplex PCR; TCRdb stores just in-frame clones and leaves some out. The table has about 100,000 clones, 75% to 90% seen once. Sequencing was carried out using peripheral blood. The receptors were gathered from an elderly man with acute or convalescent COVID-19.

The chain uses TRBV19 and TRBJ2-7, with D tentatively TRBD2 (6 bases). The CDR3 sequence is 15 residues long. Trimming took off 0 bases at V and 3 bases at J, with 12 bases between the two ends. Germline V gene data show CDR1 as LNHDA and CDR2 as SQIVND (reference sequence). The CDR3 DNA reads as TGTGCCAGTAGTATAGAGTACCAGCGGGTCTACGAGCAGTACTTC. As protein: CASSIEYQRVYEQYF. The full variable domain, with the rest looked up from reference TRBV19 and TRBJ2-7, is DGGITQSPKYLFRKEGQNVTLSCEQNLNHDAMYWYRQDPGQGLRLIYYSQIVNDFQKGDIAEGYSVSREKKESFPLTVTSAQKNPTAFYLCASSIEYQRVYEQYFGPGTRLTVT.

The chain has TRBV6-1 and TRBJ1-5, with D perhaps matching TRBD1 (5 bases). The CDR3 is 14 residues long. V was cut by 0 bases and J by 7 bases, with 10 bases left in between. Germline V gives CDR1 MNHNS, CDR2 SASEGT. Here the CDR3 DNA reads TGTGCCAGCAGTGAAGCGGCAGGGAGGCAGCCCCAGCATTTT. Amino acids: CASSEAAGRQPQHF.

V gene TRBV19 combines with J gene TRBJ1-6; 7 bases align to TRBD1. The germline V gene encodes CDR1 LNHDA and CDR2 SQIVND (reference sequence). This CDR3 spans 14 amino acids. V dropped 3 bases and J dropped 6; count of bases not matched to a gene: 2. CDR3 amino acids: CASSIGDSNSPLHF. CDR3 bases: TGTGCCAGTAGTATCGGGGACAGTAATTCACCCCTCCACTTT.

A note on this clone: One junction end does not reproduce the germline sequence, and a read error may be involved. The chain couples TRBV19 to TRBJ1-5, with a weak D call TRBD1 (6 bases). Germline assignment: CDR1 LNHDA and CDR2 SQIVND (reference sequence). This CDR3 region has 15 residues. The CDR3 DNA is TGTGCCAGTAGTAAGGGCCCGGGGGGCAATCGGCCCCAGCATTTT. As protein: CASSKGPGGNRPQHF.

The genes are TRBV6-2 or TRBV6-3 and TRBJ2-7, with 10 nucleotides matching TRBD1. CDR3 length equals 17 residues. Trimming cost V 5 bases and J 2 bases; bases outside gene matches: 12. The germline gives CDR1 MNHEY, CDR2 SVGEGT. CDR3 in amino acids: CASSLGQGMLGTYEQYF. Here the CDR3 DNA reads TGTGCCAGCAGTCTGGGACAGGGGATGCTAGGGACCTACGAGCAGTACTTC.

J is TRBJ1-3 and V is TRBV30, with D possibly matching TRBD1 (5 bases). The CDR3 has 15 residues. Germline CDR1 reads GTSNPN; CDR2 reads SVGIG (reference sequence). Trimming stripped 3 bases from V and 0 bases from J, with 12 bases between. CDR3 sequence (DNA): TGTGCCTGGAGCGCCCAGGGCTACTCTGGAAACACCATATATTTT. Its translation is CAWSAQGYSGNTIYF.

The rearrangement joins TRBV7-2 to TRBJ2-3, with 7 bases aligning to TRBD1. Per the germline V gene, CDR1 is SGHTA and CDR2 is FQGNSA. The CDR3 sequence is 15 residues long. The trim removed 4 bases at V and 1 base at J, leaving 5 bases unmatched. This CDR3 is CASSYQGGRTDTQYF. In nucleotides, the CDR3 is TGTGCCAGCAGCTACCAAGGGGGCCGCACAGATACGCAGTATTTT.

The J gene is TRBJ1-2, the V gene TRBV6-4, with 10 bases matching TRBD1. Trimming at V came to 6 bases and at J to 6 bases, leaving 4 bases not matched to a gene. The length of the CDR3 is 13 residues. CDR1 MRHNA and CDR2 SNTAGT come from the germline V gene. In DNA form, the CDR3 reads TGTGCCAGCAGGGGGACAGGGGAGGATGGCTACACCTTC. The encoded protein is CASRGTGEDGYTF.

The chain has TRBV2 and TRBJ2-3; 12 bases match TRBD2. CDR1 and CDR2 from the germline V gene are SNHLY and FYNNEI. The CDR3 has 16 amino acids. V dropped 1 base and J dropped 6; count of bases not matched to a gene: 5. The CDR3 loop reads CASSEGLAGGPDTQYF. CDR3 bases: TGTGCCAGCAGTGAAGGCCTAGCGGGAGGGCCTGATACGCAGTATTTT.

V and J are TRBV6-1 and TRBJ2-7, with 8 bases that match TRBD2. J was trimmed by 6 bases and V by 1 base; bases with no gene match: 8. The CDR3 has 15 residues. Germline V lookup: CDR1 MNHNS, CDR2 SASEGT. The DNA of the CDR3 is TGTGCCAGCAGTGAAGTGAAAGCGGGAGAGGGCGAGCAGTACTTC. Encoded protein: CASSEVKAGEGEQYF.

The chain recombines TRBV19 with TRBJ1-3; 10 positions match TRBD1. CDR3 length: 13 residues. Per germline, CDR1 LNHDA and CDR2 SQIVND (reference sequence). V lost 5 bases and J lost 10; bases outside the gene matches: 5. CDR3 sequence (DNA): TGTGCCAGTAGTCCGGGACAGGGGCTAACCATATATTTT. As protein: CASSPGQGLTIYF.

The rearrangement joins TRBV13 to TRBJ2-5; D is ambiguous. Germline CDR1 reads PRHDT; CDR2 reads FYEKMQ (reference sequence). This CDR3 has 12 residues. With 2 bases removed from V and 5 bases from J, the gap between germline ends came to 6 bases. The CDR3 DNA is TGTGCCAGCAGCTTAAGCAGGGAGACCCAGTACTTC. As protein: CASSLSRETQYF.